The sequence of this T cell receptor (beta chain) was determined in a study of shared clonotypes between healthy human individuals (dated by TCRdb to the early 2020s). About the full investigation: The cohort included a few men and a couple of women between 18 and 49 years of age. Per donor, three plates each were used for CD4 naive and CD4 memory, two for CD8 naive, and one for CD8 memory. To estimate repertoire size and how much clonotypes are shared between individuals, the study performed deep sequencing of blood TCR repertoires from about five healthy adults. To increase sequencing depth and limit assay-specific biases, TCR repertoire library preparation and sequencing were carried out by different laboratories using diverse techniques. Between about 0.94 and 8.9 billion PBMCs per donor were obtained by leukapheresis.

Using the deep immunoSEQ assay, multiplex PCR amplified TCR CDR3 regions from genomic DNA. Extracted genomic DNA from each cell subset was distributed evenly across all wells of several immunoSEQ 96-well plates, and each plate was treated as a replicate. For sorted subsets, each replicate PCR was loaded with approximately 0.2 ug genomic DNA, equivalent to some 31,000 T cell genomes. Purified libraries were quantified with a Qubit 3.0 fluorometer, sized on a Bioanalyzer 2100, and re-quantified with the KAPA Library Quantification kit. A separate single-read 150-cycle Illumina NextSeq 550 flow cell was used to sequence each immunoSEQ 96-well plate. The published analysis was carried out like this. Because only junctional sequences without quality scores were contained in the immunoSEQ output, filtering matching that applied to full-length reads could not be performed. Sequences were annotated with PyIR, a Python wrapper for IgBLAST v1.9, and V/J genes and CDR3 were assigned using IMGT germline references. Any read was removed if the V/J assignment was weak (E-value above 1e-6), the CDR3 was missing, or the read contained stop codons, out-of-frame junctions, or ambiguous translated residues. V3J clonotypes were defined as sequences sharing the same inferred V gene, J gene, and CDR3 amino acid sequence. To compute the percentage overlap between repertoires, the number of shared unique clonotypes was divided by the size of the smaller repertoire. RTK rarefaction, the Chao1 estimator, and Recon v2.1 estimates of unobserved clonotypes were used to assess repertoire richness. For all TCRbeta clonotypes obtained by the gDNA method from four donors, generation probabilities were computed with OLGA. TCRdb took this table from immuneACCESS and kept in-frame rearrangements with V and J called. Such tables lack part of the clones; where checked against another copy, unresolved V genes explain under half of the gap, and the rest is unexplained. V and J calls and clone size follow that table, whereas D and trimming were derived from the DNA. The sample table shows a few million clones, and nearly 97% are seen once. In total, the top ten clones hold around 0.13% of the sample.

The CDR3 starts with the cysteine, ends with the phenylalanine, and has 14 residues. The only DNA kept is the CDR3, 42 bases in frame from the first base. The V end loses 2 bases and the J end loses 1 base, and a stretch of 8 bases separates them. From a lookup of the germline V gene, CDR1 and CDR2 are MNHEY and SVGAGI. A word on this clone: This receptor's antigen is unknown. Within one base of it there is no much larger clone, and no base qualities were kept. Distinct nucleotide sequences in the sample also encode this CDR3.

The donors were healthy, HIV-negative adults with no recently reported acute infections or vaccinations. Only Caucasian adults living in Nashville, Tennessee, USA were represented among the donors. Magnetic negative selection was used to enrich CD4+ T cells, after which naive cells were positively selected on CD45RA and the negative fraction became the memory subset. After blood collection by leukapheresis, PBMCs were isolated using Ficoll-Histopaque density gradient centrifugation and then cryopreserved in the vapor phase of liquid nitrogen. Analytical flow cytometry was used to check the purity and quantity of each magnetically sorted T cell population. Genomic DNA was isolated from every sorted fraction and measured by UV absorbance on a Nanodrop 2000c. Results the study describes overall, beyond this receptor: Compared with non-shared clonotypes, the clonotypes found in all four sorted-subset donors had higher generation probabilities. Because the study included a small number of donors, the genetic and exposure-history diversity represented was limited. Sampling was limited to blood, and TCR repertoires in tissue likely differ from TCR repertoires in blood. Estimated clonotype richness was generally larger for naive than for memory subsets. Across several donors, around 5.4% of naive CD4, over 3% of naive CD8, around 2.1% of memory CD4, and approximately 0.42% of memory CD8 clonotypes were shared. Incomplete sequencing was indicated by rarefaction of sorted-subset datasets, despite the large sequencing depth. Based on pairwise subsampling, the degree of clonotype sharing among donors was expected to be affected by sequencing depth.

The chain uses TRBV6-5 and TRBJ1-1; possibly the D gene is TRBD1, per 6 matching bases. The TCR comes from a man aged 18 to 30 in good health. Input material: naive CD4+ T cells sorted from blood. The label giving this sample's cell subset or site can be read as: CD45RA+ positively selected. The sequenced DNA is TGTGCCAGCAGTTACACGACAGGGAACACTGAAGCTTTCTTT. It is translated as CASSYTTGNTEAFF.